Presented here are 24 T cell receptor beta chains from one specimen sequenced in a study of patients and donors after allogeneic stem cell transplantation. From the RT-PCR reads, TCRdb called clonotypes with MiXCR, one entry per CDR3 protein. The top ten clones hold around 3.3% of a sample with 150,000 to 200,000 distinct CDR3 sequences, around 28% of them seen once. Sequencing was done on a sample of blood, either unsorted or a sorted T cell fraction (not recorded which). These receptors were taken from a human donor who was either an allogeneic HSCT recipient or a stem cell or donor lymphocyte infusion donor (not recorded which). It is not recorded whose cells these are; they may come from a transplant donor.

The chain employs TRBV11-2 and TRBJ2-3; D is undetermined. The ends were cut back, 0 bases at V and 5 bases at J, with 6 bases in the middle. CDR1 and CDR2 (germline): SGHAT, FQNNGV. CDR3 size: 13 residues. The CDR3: CASSLDSRDTQYF. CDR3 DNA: TGTGCCAGCAGCTTAGATAGTCGAGATACGCAGTATTTT.

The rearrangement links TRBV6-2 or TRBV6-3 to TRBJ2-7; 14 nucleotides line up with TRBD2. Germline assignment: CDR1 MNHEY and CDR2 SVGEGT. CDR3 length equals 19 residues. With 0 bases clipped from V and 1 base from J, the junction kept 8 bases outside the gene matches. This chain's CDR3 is CASSYSGLGTSGRSYEQYF. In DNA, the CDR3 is TGTGCCAGCAGTTACTCGGGCCTCGGGACTAGCGGGAGATCCTACGAGCAGTACTTC.

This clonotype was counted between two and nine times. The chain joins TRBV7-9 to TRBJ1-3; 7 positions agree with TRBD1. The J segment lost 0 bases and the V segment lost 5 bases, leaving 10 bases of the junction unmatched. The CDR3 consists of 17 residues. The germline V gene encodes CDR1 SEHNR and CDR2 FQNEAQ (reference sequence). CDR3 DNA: TGTGCCAGCAGCCTATTTGGGACAGACATCTCTGGAAACACCATATATTTT. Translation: CASSLFGTDISGNTIYF. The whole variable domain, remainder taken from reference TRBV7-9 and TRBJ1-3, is DTGVSQNPRHKITKRGQNVTFRCDPISEHNRLYWYRQTLGQGPEFLTYFQNEAQLEKSRLLSDRFSAERPKGSFSTLEIQRTEQGDSAMYLCASSLFGTDISGNTIYFGEGSWLTVV.

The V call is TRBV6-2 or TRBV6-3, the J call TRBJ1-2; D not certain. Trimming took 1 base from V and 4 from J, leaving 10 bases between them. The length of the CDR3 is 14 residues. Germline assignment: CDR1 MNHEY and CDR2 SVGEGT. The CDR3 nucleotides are TGTGCCAGCAGTTACTTGTCGGGGATCTATGGCTACACCTTC. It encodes CASSYLSGIYGYTF.

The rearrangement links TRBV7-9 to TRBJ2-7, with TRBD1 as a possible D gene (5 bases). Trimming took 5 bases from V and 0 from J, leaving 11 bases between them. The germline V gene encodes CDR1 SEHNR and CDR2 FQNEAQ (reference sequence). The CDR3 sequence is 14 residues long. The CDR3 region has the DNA TGTGCCAGCAGCCCTGCAAGGGGCTCCTACGAGCAGTACTTC. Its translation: CASSPARGSYEQYF. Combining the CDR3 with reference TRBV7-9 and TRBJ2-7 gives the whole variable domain DTGVSQNPRHKITKRGQNVTFRCDPISEHNRLYWYRQTLGQGPEFLTYFQNEAQLEKSRLLSDRFSAERPKGSFSTLEIQRTEQGDSAMYLCASSPARGSYEQYFGPGTRLTVT.

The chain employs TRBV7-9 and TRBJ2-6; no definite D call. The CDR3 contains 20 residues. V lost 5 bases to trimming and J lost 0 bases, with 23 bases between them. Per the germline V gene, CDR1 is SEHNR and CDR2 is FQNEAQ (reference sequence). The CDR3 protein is CASSPHRAGPSSSGANVLTF. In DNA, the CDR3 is TGTGCCAGCAGCCCACACCGGGCAGGTCCTTCTTCCTCTGGGGCCAACGTCCTGACTTTC.

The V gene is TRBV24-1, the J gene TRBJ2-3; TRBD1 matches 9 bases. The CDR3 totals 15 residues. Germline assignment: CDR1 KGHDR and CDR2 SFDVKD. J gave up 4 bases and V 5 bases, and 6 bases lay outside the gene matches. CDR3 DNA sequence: TGTGCCACCAGTGCCAATACAGGGGGCGCAGATACGCAGTATTTT. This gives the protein CATSANTGGADTQYF.

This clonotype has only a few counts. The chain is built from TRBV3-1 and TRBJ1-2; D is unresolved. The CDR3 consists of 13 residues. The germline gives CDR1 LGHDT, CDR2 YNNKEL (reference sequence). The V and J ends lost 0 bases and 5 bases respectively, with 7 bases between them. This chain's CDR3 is CASSQEESYGYTF. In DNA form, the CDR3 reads TGTGCCAGCAGCCAAGAAGAGTCATATGGCTACACCTTC.

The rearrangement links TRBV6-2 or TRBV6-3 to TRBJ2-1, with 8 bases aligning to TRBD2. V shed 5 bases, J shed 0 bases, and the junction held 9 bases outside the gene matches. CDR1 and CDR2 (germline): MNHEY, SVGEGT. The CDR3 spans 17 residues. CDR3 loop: CASSRSSGRSSYNEQFF. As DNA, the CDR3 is TGTGCCAGCAGTCGCTCTAGCGGGCGTAGCTCCTACAATGAGCAGTTCTTC.

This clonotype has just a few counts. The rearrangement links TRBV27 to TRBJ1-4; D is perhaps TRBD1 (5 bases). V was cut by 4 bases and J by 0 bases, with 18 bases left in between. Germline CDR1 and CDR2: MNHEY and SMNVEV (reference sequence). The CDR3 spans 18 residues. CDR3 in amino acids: CASSSFYTQGTTNEKLFF. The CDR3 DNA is TGTGCCAGCAGTTCCTTTTATACCCAGGGTACAACTAATGAAAAACTGTTTTTT.

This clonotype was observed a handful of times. CDR3 protein: CASSLVLAASYNEQFF. The CDR3 DNA reads as TGTGCCAGCAGCTTGGTACTAGCGGCTTCCTACAATGAGCAGTTCTTC. The gene calls are TRBV5-5 and TRBJ2-1; TRBD2 aligns across 8 bases. With 0 bases clipped from V and 1 base from J, the junction kept 3 bases outside the gene matches. This CDR3 spans 16 amino acids. Germline CDR1 reads SGHKS; CDR2 reads YYEKEE (reference sequence).

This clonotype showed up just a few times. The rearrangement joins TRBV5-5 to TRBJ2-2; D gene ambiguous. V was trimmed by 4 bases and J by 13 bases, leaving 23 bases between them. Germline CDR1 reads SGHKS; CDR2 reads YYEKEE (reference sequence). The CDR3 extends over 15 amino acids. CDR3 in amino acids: CASSHDPGRKESLFF. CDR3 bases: TGTGCCAGCAGCCATGATCCCGGACGGAAAGAATCGCTGTTTTTT.

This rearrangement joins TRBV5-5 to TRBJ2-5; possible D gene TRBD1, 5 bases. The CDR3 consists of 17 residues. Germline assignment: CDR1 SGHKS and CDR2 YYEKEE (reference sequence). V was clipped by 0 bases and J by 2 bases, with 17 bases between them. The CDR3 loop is CASSLDLQGQIQETQYF. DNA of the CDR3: TGTGCCAGCAGCTTGGATTTGCAGGGCCAGATACAAGAGACCCAGTACTTC.

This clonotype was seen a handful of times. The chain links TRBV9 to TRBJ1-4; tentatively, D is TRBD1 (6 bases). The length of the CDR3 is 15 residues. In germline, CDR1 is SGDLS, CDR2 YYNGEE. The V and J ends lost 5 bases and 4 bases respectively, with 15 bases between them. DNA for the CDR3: TGTGCCAGCAGTGCCAACAGGGATAGTAATGAAAAACTGTTTTTT. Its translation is CASSANRDSNEKLFF.

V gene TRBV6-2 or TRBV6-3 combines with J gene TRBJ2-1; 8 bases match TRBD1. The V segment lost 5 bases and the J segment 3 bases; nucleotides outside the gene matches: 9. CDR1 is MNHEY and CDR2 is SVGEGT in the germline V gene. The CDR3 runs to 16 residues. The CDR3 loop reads CASSARQGLLYNEQFF. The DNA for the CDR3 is TGTGCCAGCAGTGCCCGACAGGGGCTCCTCTACAATGAGCAGTTCTTC.

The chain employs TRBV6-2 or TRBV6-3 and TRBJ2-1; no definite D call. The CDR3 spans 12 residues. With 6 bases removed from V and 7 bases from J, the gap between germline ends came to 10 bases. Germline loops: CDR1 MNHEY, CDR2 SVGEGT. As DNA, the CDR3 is TGTGCCAGCAGCCCCTCCCTAAATGAGCAGTTCTTC. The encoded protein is CASSPSLNEQFF.

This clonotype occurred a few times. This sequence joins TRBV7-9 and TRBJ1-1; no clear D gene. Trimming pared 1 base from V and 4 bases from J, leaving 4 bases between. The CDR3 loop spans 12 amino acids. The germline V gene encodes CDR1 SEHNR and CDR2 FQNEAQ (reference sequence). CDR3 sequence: CASSLGFTEAFF. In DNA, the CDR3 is TGTGCCAGCAGCTTAGGCTTCACTGAAGCTTTCTTT.

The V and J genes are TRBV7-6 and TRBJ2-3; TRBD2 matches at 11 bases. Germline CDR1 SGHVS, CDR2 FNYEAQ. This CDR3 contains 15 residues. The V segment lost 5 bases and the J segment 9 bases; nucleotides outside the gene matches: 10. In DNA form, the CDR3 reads TGTGCCAGCAGCGGGGCCCTACTAGCGGGAGTAACGCAGTATTTT. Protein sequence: CASSGALLAGVTQYF.

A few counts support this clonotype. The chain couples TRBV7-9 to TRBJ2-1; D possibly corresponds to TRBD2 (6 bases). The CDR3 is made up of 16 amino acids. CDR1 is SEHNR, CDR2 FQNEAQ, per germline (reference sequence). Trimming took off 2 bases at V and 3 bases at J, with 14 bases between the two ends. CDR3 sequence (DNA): TGTGCCAGCAGCTTAAAGGACTATCTTCTCTACAATGAGCAGTTCTTC. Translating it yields CASSLKDYLLYNEQFF. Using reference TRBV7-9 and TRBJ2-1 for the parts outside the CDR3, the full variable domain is DTGVSQNPRHKITKRGQNVTFRCDPISEHNRLYWYRQTLGQGPEFLTYFQNEAQLEKSRLLSDRFSAERPKGSFSTLEIQRTEQGDSAMYLCASSLKDYLLYNEQFFGPGTRLTVL.

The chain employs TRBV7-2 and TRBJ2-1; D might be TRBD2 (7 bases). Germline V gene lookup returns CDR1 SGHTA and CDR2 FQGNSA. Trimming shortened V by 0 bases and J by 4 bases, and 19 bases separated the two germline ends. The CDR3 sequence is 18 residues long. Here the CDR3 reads CASSLAGPGASGYNEQFF. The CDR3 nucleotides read TGTGCCAGCAGCTTAGCCGGACCAGGGGCTAGCGGATACAATGAGCAGTTCTTC. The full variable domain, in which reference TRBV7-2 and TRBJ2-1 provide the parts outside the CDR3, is GAGVSQSPSNKVTEKGKDVELRCDPISGHTALYWYRQSLGQGLEFLIYFQGNSAPDKSGLPSDRFSAERTGGSVSTLTIQRTQQEDSAVYLCASSLAGPGASGYNEQFFGPGTRLTVL.

CDR3 in DNA: TGTGCCAGCAGTTTGGGACAGGGAGATACGCAGTATTTT. Amino acid sequence: CASSLGQGDTQYF. The genes are TRBV6-5 and TRBJ2-3; 9 bases align to TRBD1. This CDR3 contains 13 residues. Germline lookup yields CDR1 MNHEY and CDR2 SVGAGI. V gave up 4 bases and J gave up 5 bases; unmatched junction bases: 1.

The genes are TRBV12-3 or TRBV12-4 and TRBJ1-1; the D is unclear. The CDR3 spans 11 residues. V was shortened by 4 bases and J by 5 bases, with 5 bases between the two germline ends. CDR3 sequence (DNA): TGTGCCAGCAGTTGGGAAACTGAAGCTTTCTTT. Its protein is CASSWETEAFF.

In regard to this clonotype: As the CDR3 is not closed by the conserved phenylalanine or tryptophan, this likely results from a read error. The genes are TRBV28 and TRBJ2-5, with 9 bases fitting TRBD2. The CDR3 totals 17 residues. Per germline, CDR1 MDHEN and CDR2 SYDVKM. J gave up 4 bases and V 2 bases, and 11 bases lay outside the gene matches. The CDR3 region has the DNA TGTGCCAGCAGTTTAGCTCCGGGACTAGCAGGGGGAGAGACCCAGTACATC. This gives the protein CASSLAPGLAGGETQYI.

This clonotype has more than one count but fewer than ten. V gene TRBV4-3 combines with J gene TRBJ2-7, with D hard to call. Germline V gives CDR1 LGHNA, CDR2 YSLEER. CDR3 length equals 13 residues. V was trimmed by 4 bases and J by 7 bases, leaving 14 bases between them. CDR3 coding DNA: TGCGCCAGCAGCCTGCGCCCCAAAGATGAGCAGTACTTC. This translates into CASSLRPKDEQYF.